This T cell receptor beta chain was sequenced in a study of blood T cell repertoires in COVID-19 (dated by TCRdb to the early 2020s). Background on the whole study: The collaborator samples originated in the United States, Italy and Spain and spanned the acute and convalescent phases of COVID-19. Subjects who had been exposed to COVID-19, were actively infected with it, or had recovered from it provided the deeply sampled blood TCRbeta repertoires that made up the dataset. The samples were drawn from two sources: the first 160 participants of the ongoing ImmuneRACE study, and 1,000 to 1,500 subjects contributed by 6 global collaborators. The repertoires were released in a freely available public database intended as a resource for research on the immune response to SARS-CoV-2. Sample metadata almost always included a de-identified subject ID, COVID-19 status, age in years and sex. Where available, HLA class I and class II types were taken from metadata supplied by the sample provider and were not determined by assay-based typing. The material from the prospective study consisted of cDNA or gDNA derived from T cells, B-cell-depleted T cells, or PBMCs. Paper-wide results and their limitations: Clinical and demographic metadata were provided uncurated, with the amount varying by source and participant.

The immunoSEQ Assay, a bias-controlled multiplex PCR, was used to amplify TCRbeta CDR3 regions from genomic DNA. The authors processed their data as follows. The number of nucleated cells in each sample was estimated from the amplification of reference gene primers within the assay. Sequence reads were collapsed and filtered to measure the absolute abundance of every unique TCRbeta CDR3 rearrangement. For each sample, productive Simpson clonality was calculated as the square root of Simpson's diversity index across productive rearrangements. TCRdb provides this immuneACCESS table in a form limited to in-frame rearrangements. Some clones are lacking; in checked studies, under half of them reflect an unresolved V gene, and why the rest are absent is not known. For V, J and clone size, that table is used; D and trimming come from the DNA. The table for this sample lists fewer than 250,000 clones; almost 85% of them were counted only once. Together, the top ten hold 1.5% to 2% of the sample.

Trimming takes 3 bases from V and 7 bases from J, and the germline ends sit 10 bases apart. The CDR3 contains 14 residues, cysteine and phenylalanine counted. CDR3 DNA is the only sequence kept; it has 42 bases, read in frame from the first base. Reading the germline V gene gives CDR1 SGHAT and CDR2 FQNNGV. In the case of this clone: Its recognized antigen is unknown. No clone much larger than this one lies a single base away; base qualities are absent.

Whole blood was collected in K2EDTA tubes by collaborating institutions according to the institutions' own protocols. For TCRbeta analysis, collaborator samples were shipped as frozen whole blood, as isolated PBMCs, or as DNA extracted from either sample type. The material sequenced was peripheral blood. The V and J genes are TRBV11-2 and TRBJ1-6; the D gene is not confidently resolved. The clonotype originates from an elderly woman with acute or convalescent COVID-19. In nucleotides, the sequence is TGTGCCAGCAGCTTCACTTCACAGAATTCACCCCTCCACTTT. It codes for CASSFTSQNSPLHF.